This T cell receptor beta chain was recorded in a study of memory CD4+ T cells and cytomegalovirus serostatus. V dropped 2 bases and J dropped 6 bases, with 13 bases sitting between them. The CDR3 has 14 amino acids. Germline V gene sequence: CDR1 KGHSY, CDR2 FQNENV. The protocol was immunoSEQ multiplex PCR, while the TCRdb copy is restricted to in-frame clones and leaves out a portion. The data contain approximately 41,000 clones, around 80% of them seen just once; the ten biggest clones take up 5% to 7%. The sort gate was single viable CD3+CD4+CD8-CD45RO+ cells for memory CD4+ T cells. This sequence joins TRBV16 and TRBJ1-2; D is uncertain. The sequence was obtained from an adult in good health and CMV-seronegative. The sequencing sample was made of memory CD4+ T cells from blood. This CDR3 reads CASSQKPGGNGYTF. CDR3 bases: TGTGCCAGCAGCCAAAAACCGGGAGGTAATGGCTACACCTTC.